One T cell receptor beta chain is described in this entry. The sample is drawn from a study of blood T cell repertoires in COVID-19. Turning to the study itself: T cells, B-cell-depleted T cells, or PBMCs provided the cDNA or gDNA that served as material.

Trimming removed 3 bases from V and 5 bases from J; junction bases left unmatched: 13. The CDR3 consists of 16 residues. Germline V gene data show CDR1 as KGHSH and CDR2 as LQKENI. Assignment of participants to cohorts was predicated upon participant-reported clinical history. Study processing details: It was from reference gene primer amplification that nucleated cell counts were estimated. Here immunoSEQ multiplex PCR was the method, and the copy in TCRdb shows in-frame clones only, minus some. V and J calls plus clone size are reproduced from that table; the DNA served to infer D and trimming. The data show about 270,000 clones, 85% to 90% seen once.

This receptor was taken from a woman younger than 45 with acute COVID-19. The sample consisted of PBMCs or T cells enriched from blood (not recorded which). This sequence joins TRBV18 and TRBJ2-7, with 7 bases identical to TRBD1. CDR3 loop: CASSPRDRVEWDEQYF. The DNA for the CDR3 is TGTGCCAGCTCACCCCGTGACAGGGTTGAATGGGACGAGCAGTACTTC.